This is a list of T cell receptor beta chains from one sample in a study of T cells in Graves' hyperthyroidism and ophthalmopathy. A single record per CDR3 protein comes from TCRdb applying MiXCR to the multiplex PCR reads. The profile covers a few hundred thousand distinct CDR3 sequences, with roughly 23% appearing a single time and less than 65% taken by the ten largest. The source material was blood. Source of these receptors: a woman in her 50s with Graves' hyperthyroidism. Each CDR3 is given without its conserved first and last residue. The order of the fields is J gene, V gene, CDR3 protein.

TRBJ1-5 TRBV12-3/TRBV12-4 ASSLRRGTSNQPQH
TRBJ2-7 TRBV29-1 SVLDRGDSYEQY
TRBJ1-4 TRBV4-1 ASSQEYSLGQEKLF
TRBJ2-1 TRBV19 ASSIGPNEQF
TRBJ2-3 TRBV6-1 ASSDWTGGSTDTQY
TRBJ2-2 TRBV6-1 ASRPMRGDTGELF
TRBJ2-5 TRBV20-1 SASSTGQETQY
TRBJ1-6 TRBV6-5 ASSYGGINSPLH
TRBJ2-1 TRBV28 ASSRLAGGFGKGDDEQF
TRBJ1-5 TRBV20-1 SARQRGGHNQPQH
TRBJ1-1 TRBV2 ASSASQAEAF
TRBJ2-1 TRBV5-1 ASSLVLAGGRSPSNEQF
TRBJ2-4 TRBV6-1 ASSQGGRGGNIQY